Below, 21 T cell receptor beta chains from the same sample are listed, as sequenced in a study of cytomegalovirus exposure and HLA in healthy donors. 60 Vbeta and 13 Jbeta primers were used in PCR. Clones were read by immunoSEQ multiplex PCR, and TCRdb kept only the in-frame ones, dropping some. The data hold 60,000 to 75,000 clones, with 85% observed a single time. The material sequenced was PBMCs. The origin of the receptors is a female donor in good health and CMV-seronegative.

The chain joins TRBV5-4 to TRBJ1-1; TRBD1 matches at 8 bases. Germline loops: CDR1 SGHNT, CDR2 YYREEE (reference sequence). J was trimmed by 3 bases and V by 6 bases; bases with no gene match: 10. The length of the CDR3 is 15 residues. The DNA of the CDR3 is TGTGCCAGCAACGGACAGGGCGCGCTGGACACTGAAGCTTTCTTT. Its protein is CASNGQGALDTEAFF.

The chain carries TRBV5-1 and TRBJ2-5; TRBD2 might be the D (5 bases). Trimming stripped 0 bases from V and 5 bases from J, with 23 bases between. The germline CDR1 and CDR2 sequences are SGHRS and YFSETQ. The CDR3 sequence is 18 residues long. As DNA, the CDR3 is TGCGCCAGCAGCTTGGCCGTTGGTTCGGACTCCGTCCGGGAGACCCAGTACTTC. Its translation: CASSLAVGSDSVRETQYF.

As for this clone: Other DNA sequences in the sample encode the same CDR3. The rearrangement uses TRBV29-1 and TRBJ2-7, with 12 bases lining up with TRBD1. Looked up from germline, CDR1 is SQVTM and CDR2 is ANQGSEA. The CDR3 runs 22 residues. The V gene end was trimmed by 1 base and the J gene end by 1 base; junction bases not matched to a gene: 23. CDR3 nucleotides: TGCAGCGTTGAAGGCGGGGGACAGGGGGCCAGCGGGAGGTCCAGCTATTCCTACGAGCAGTACTTC. This translates into CSVEGGGQGASGRSSYSYEQYF.

The gene calls are TRBV7-3 and TRBJ2-2, with a possible D match to TRBD2 (7 bases). Looked up from germline, CDR1 is SGHTA and CDR2 is FQGTGA. V dropped 1 base and J dropped 2 bases, with 11 bases sitting between them. This CDR3 has 16 residues. The CDR3: CASSLSGGDNTGELFF. The DNA for the CDR3 is TGTGCCAGCAGCTTAAGCGGGGGCGATAACACCGGGGAGCTGTTTTTT.

V usage is TRBV18 and J usage is TRBJ2-7, with D possibly matching TRBD2 (7 bases). Germline V lookup: CDR1 KGHSH, CDR2 LQKENI. V lost 1 base and J 2 bases, leaving 15 bases between the germline ends. CDR3 size: 16 residues. The CDR3 DNA sequence: TGTGCCAGCTCACCACAGGGGGGGAATGCGGCCTACGAGCAGTACTTC. Encoded protein: CASSPQGGNAAYEQYF. Complete variable domain (other parts from reference TRBV18 and TRBJ2-7): NAGVMQNPRHLVRRRGQEARLRCSPMKGHSHVYWYRQLPEEGLKFMVYLQKENIIDESGMPKERFSAEFPKEGPSILRIQQVVRGDSAAYFCASSPQGGNAAYEQYFGPGTRLTVT.

The CDR3 DNA sequence: TGTGCCACCAGCAGAGATCCGTTGACTAGACAGGGGTTGGGCGGGGAGCTGTTTTTT. It codes for CATSRDPLTRQGLGGELFF. The chain uses TRBV15 and TRBJ2-2, with 8 bases identical to TRBD1. Trimming removed 0 bases from V and 7 bases from J; junction bases left unmatched: 16. This CDR3 comprises 19 residues. Germline loops: CDR1 LNHNV, CDR2 YYDKDF (reference sequence).

The chain carries TRBV5-1 and TRBJ2-5; possibly TRBD1 for D (6 bases). With the DNA end fitting TRBJ2-7 better, the J assignment may be wrong. Germline CDR1 reads SGHRS; CDR2 reads YFSETQ. This CDR3 contains 14 residues. The CDR3 here is CASSLVTGSYEQYF. DNA of the CDR3: TGCGCCAGCAGCTTGGTGACAGGATCCTACGAGCAGTACTTC.

V usage is TRBV7-8 and J usage is TRBJ2-1; no definite D call. Germline CDR1 is SGHVS and CDR2 is FQNEAQ. Trimming left V 3 bases short and J 9 bases short, with 9 bases between. The CDR3 length is 12 residues. The CDR3 region has the DNA TGTGCCAGCAGCTTGTATTATTCTGAGCAGTTCTTC. It specifies CASSLYYSEQFF.

This clone was picked up one time. The genes are TRBV4-3 and TRBJ1-4; D remains unclear. The V gene's germline CDR1 is LGHNA and CDR2 YSLEER. This CDR3 is built from 15 residues. V shed 3 bases and J shed 4 bases, with 12 bases lying between them. The CDR3 sequence is CASSQRVEYNEKLFF. The CDR3 nucleotides read TGCGCCAGCAGCCAGAGGGTAGAGTATAATGAAAAACTGTTTTTT.

V and J are TRBV27 and TRBJ1-5, with TRBD1 as a possible D gene (6 bases). Germline CDR1 is MNHEY and CDR2 is SMNVEV (reference sequence). CDR3 length: 14 amino acids. Trimming pared 6 bases from V and 7 bases from J, leaving 16 bases between. CDR3 sequence reads: CASRDTGIGQPQHF. DNA for the CDR3: TGTGCCAGCAGAGATACAGGGATAGGGCAGCCCCAGCATTTT.

Here the CDR3 reads CASSLTLAGVKETQYF. CDR3 nucleotides: TGTGCCAGCAGTCTGACCCTAGCGGGAGTCAAAGAGACCCAGTACTTC. V and J are TRBV28 and TRBJ2-5, with 10 bases that match TRBD2. V shed 5 bases and J 3 bases; nucleotides not matched to a gene: 9. Looked up from germline, CDR1 is MDHEN and CDR2 is SYDVKM. The CDR3 runs to 16 residues.

This clone was detected only once. This chain links TRBV6-6 with TRBJ2-7; 8 nucleotides align to TRBD1. Trimming cost V 2 bases and J 7 bases; bases outside gene matches: 7. Germline lookup yields CDR1 MNHNY and CDR2 SVGAGI (reference sequence). The CDR3 has 14 amino acids. CDR3 sequence: CASSYMQGAVEQYF. CDR3 DNA: TGTGCCAGCAGTTACATGCAGGGGGCTGTTGAGCAGTACTTC.

This chain's CDR3 is CASTVGTGDYGYTF. CDR3 nucleotide sequence: TGTGCCAGCACCGTTGGGACAGGAGACTATGGCTACACCTTC. The gene calls are TRBV28 and TRBJ1-2; TRBD1 matches 8 bases. The CDR3 consists of 14 residues. CDR1 is MDHEN and CDR2 is SYDVKM in the germline V gene. The J segment lost 3 bases and the V segment lost 7 bases, leaving 7 bases of the junction unmatched.

The genes are TRBV30 and TRBJ1-4; unclear D gene. With 5 bases removed from V and 3 bases from J, the gap between germline ends came to 7 bases. Germline lookup yields CDR1 GTSNPN and CDR2 SVGIG (reference sequence). The CDR3 is 12 amino acids. The CDR3: CAWEGSNEKLFF. In DNA form, the CDR3 reads TGTGCCTGGGAGGGATCTAATGAAAAACTGTTTTTT.

This clone was seen only a few times. The chain uses TRBV7-6 and TRBJ2-7, with D possibly matching TRBD2 (5 bases). Germline-derived CDR1 and CDR2 are SGHVS and FNYEAQ. This CDR3 contains 12 residues. V gave up 2 bases and J gave up 4 bases, with 6 bases separating them. The CDR3 region has the DNA TGTGCCAGCAGCTTACGGGGATACGAGCAGTACTTC. It specifies CASSLRGYEQYF.

CDR3 in DNA: TGTGCCAGCAGCTTAGGGCAGGGGCCCACCTACGAGCAGTACTTC. Amino acid sequence: CASSLGQGPTYEQYF. The chain has TRBV7-2 and TRBJ2-7, with a weak D call TRBD1 (6 bases). V dropped 1 base and J dropped 2 bases, with 12 bases sitting between them. The CDR3 is 15 residues long. Per the germline V gene, CDR1 is SGHTA and CDR2 is FQGNSA.

V is TRBV10-2 and J is TRBJ1-2; D may be TRBD1 (5 bases). V lost 2 bases and J 6 bases, leaving 7 bases between the germline ends. This CDR3 contains 12 residues. Germline assignment: CDR1 WSHSY and CDR2 SAAADI. CDR3 residues: CASSEGAHGYTF. For the CDR3, the DNA is TGCGCCAGCAGTGAGGGGGCTCATGGCTACACCTTC.

This rearrangement joins TRBV11-1 to TRBJ2-1, with D perhaps TRBD1 (5 bases). There are 15 residues in the CDR3. Trimming cost V 5 bases and J 4 bases, with 15 bases left between them. CDR1 is SGHAT and CDR2 is FQDESV in the germline V gene (reference sequence). The CDR3 loop is CASSLGRSQYNEQFF. The DNA of the CDR3 is TGTGCCAGCAGCCTGGGGCGGAGCCAATACAATGAGCAGTTCTTC.

The chain is built from TRBV28 and TRBJ2-3; 8 nucleotides agree with TRBD1. The length of the CDR3 is 13 residues. V lost 10 bases and J lost 3; bases outside the gene matches: 6. Germline assignment: CDR1 MDHEN and CDR2 SYDVKM. For the CDR3, the DNA is TGTGCCAACTCAGGGGGCACGACAGATACGCAGTATTTT. It codes for CANSGGTTDTQYF.

The V and J genes are TRBV2 and TRBJ2-1, with 9 bases matching TRBD2. Germline-derived CDR1 and CDR2 are SNHLY and FYNNEI. V lost 3 bases, J lost 7 bases, and 10 bases stayed unmatched. This CDR3 comprises 16 residues. This CDR3 reads CASSDVPAGGSNEQFF. The CDR3 DNA follows: TGTGCCAGCAGTGACGTCCCAGCGGGAGGATCAAATGAGCAGTTCTTC.

The genes are TRBV7-8 and TRBJ1-6; D unclear. This CDR3 is built from 15 residues. Trimming left V 3 bases short and J 3 bases short, with 9 bases between. Germline loops: CDR1 SGHVS, CDR2 FQNEAQ. Written as DNA, the CDR3 is TGTGCCAGCAGCTTTTCAACAGACTATAATTCACCCCTCCACTTT. This translates into CASSFSTDYNSPLHF.